Below, 5 T cell receptor beta chains from the same sample are listed, as sequenced in a study of type 1 and type 2 diabetes patients. Genomic DNA was the PCR template. The TCR beta CDR3 region was amplified using 30 forward and 13 reverse primers. TCRdb redid the calling of the multiplex PCR reads with MiXCR, one entry per CDR3 protein. The table shows more than 250,000 distinct CDR3 sequences, with 45% to 60% occurring only once. The specimen was peripheral blood mononuclear cells (PBMCs). Receptor source: a young man with type 2 diabetes.

Turning to this clonotype: A much bigger clone sits one base away, suggesting this may be a read error. V is TRBV7-9 and J is TRBJ2-7; 9 bases line up with TRBD1. Germline V gives CDR1 SEHNR, CDR2 FQNEAQ (reference sequence). The CDR3 has 14 residues. The V gene end was trimmed by 5 bases and the J gene end by 3 bases; junction bases not matched to a gene: 5. CDR3 DNA sequence: TGTGCCAGCAGCCCCCGGACAGGGGACTACGAGCAGTACTTC. Translated, it gives CASSPRTGDYEQYF.

This clonotype has just a few counts. The chain joins TRBV28 to TRBJ1-4, with no clear D. Trimming took off 2 bases at V and 8 bases at J, with 9 bases between the two ends. The CDR3 totals 13 residues. Germline lookup yields CDR1 MDHEN and CDR2 SYDVKM. Here the CDR3 reads CASSLIRNEKLFF. The CDR3 region has the DNA TGTGCCAGCAGTTTAATAAGGAACGAAAAACTGTTTTTT. Together with reference TRBV28 and TRBJ1-4, the CDR3 gives the full variable domain: DVKVTQSSRYLVKRTGEKVFLECVQDMDHENMFWYRQDPGLGLRLIYFSYDVKMKEKGDIPEGYSVSREKKERFSLILESASTNQTSMYLCASSLIRNEKLFFGSGTQLSVL.

This CDR3 is CASSLRVSSTDTQYF. CDR3 DNA: TGTGCCAGCAGTTTACGGGTTTCGAGCACAGATACGCAGTATTTT. The chain joins TRBV27 to TRBJ2-3; D not certain. Between the trimmed V and J ends, which lost 2 bases and 0 bases, there was a span of 9 bases. The CDR3 covers 15 residues. CDR1 and CDR2 from the germline V gene are MNHEY and SMNVEV (reference sequence).

The gene calls are TRBV7-9 and TRBJ2-1; perhaps TRBD1 as D (5 bases). The CDR3 is 13 amino acids. Germline assignment: CDR1 SEHNR and CDR2 FQNEAQ (reference sequence). V lost 3 bases and J lost 5, with 8 bases in between. DNA for the CDR3: TGTGCCAGCAGCTTCGCCAGGGACAATGAGCAGTTCTTC. It is translated as CASSFARDNEQFF.

This clonotype occurred a few times. This rearrangement joins TRBV7-6 to TRBJ2-7; D is tentatively TRBD1 or TRBD2 (5 bases each). Germline CDR1 SGHVS, CDR2 FNYEAQ. There are 12 residues in the CDR3. The V gene lost 6 bases and the J gene lost 6 bases, with 12 bases spanning the gap. CDR3 region: CASSQLGVEQYF. The CDR3 DNA follows: TGTGCCAGCAGTCAGCTGGGGGTCGAGCAGTACTTC.